This T cell receptor (beta chain) was captured by sequencing in a study of breast tumors, draining lymph nodes, adjacent tissues. The study, taken as a whole, reports: The data were judged consistent with most tumor T cells coming from lymph node and expanding in tumor. Tumor and nontumor repertoires were significantly more similar in luminal-like than in basal-like breast cancer. Compared with lymph nodes, tumors were less diverse; compared with nontumor tissue, more.

Concerning this clonotype: Its antigen is still unknown.

Samples came from axillary lymph nodes draining the breast cancer. In TCRdb, the multiplex PCR reads were re-called with MiXCR into one record per CDR3 protein. The sample has around 250,000 distinct CDR3 sequences; less than 45% are singletons. This CDR3 region has 15 residues. V shed 4 bases and J 1 base; nucleotides not matched to a gene: 6. CDR1 is SGHTA and CDR2 is FQGNSA in the germline V gene. The sequence was collected from a female donor with breast cancer. Some clones in this sample may be carry-over from other donors' samples. The chain carries TRBV7-2 and TRBJ2-7; TRBD2 agrees at 8 bases. The sample was axillary lymph node tissue. This CDR3 reads CASSSGGGRSYEQYF. The CDR3 DNA reads as TGTGCCAGCAGCTCGGGCGGGGGGAGGTCCTACGAGCAGTACTTC.